Each of the 5 T cell receptor beta chains below was sequenced from the same sample in a study of shared clonotypes between healthy human individuals. TCRdb keeps only in-frame clones here, not all; method: immunoSEQ multiplex PCR. This sample has around 510,000 clones, with approximately 95% found just once. The sequenced sample consisted of naive CD4+ T cells sorted from blood. Subset reported: CD45RA+ positively selected. The receptors were sampled from a woman aged 25 to 39 in good health.

J is TRBJ1-1 and V is TRBV6-5, with D maybe TRBD1 (6 bases). CDR3 length equals 14 residues. The V end lost 7 bases, the J end lost 7 bases, and 19 bases lay between the germline ends. The germline gives CDR1 MNHEY, CDR2 SVGAGI. The CDR3 is CASKEQGKRLEAFF. The CDR3 bases are TGTGCCAGCAAGGAACAGGGCAAGCGGCTTGAAGCTTTCTTT.

The chain employs TRBV9 and TRBJ1-4; TRBD1 matches at 9 bases. CDR3 length equals 20 residues. The trim removed 3 bases at V and 6 bases at J, leaving 21 bases unmatched. Per germline, CDR1 SGDLS and CDR2 YYNGEE. The DNA for the CDR3 is TGTGCCAGCAGCGCCAACCGTCTTCCGGGACAGGGTAGTGTATATGAAAAACTGTTTTTT. Its translation is CASSANRLPGQGSVYEKLFF. The full variable domain, completed using reference TRBV9 and TRBJ1-4, is DSGVTQTPKHLITATGQRVTLRCSPRSGDLSVYWYQQSLDQGLQFLIQYYNGEERAKGNILERFSAQQFPDLHSELNLSSLELGDSALYFCASSANRLPGQGSVYEKLFFGSGTQLSVL.

The rearrangement uses TRBV5-8 and TRBJ1-5; possibly TRBD1 for D (6 bases). The CDR3 spans 15 residues. V lost 2 bases, J lost 2 bases, and 11 bases lay in between. Germline CDR1 SGHTS, CDR2 YDEGEE. CDR3 in amino acids: CASSLLQGGNQPQHF. DNA of the CDR3: TGTGCCAGCAGCTTACTACAGGGAGGCAATCAGCCCCAGCATTTT.

The chain combines TRBV28 with TRBJ2-7, with unresolved D. Trimming stripped 6 bases from V and 5 bases from J, with 11 bases between. CDR1 is MDHEN, CDR2 SYDVKM, per germline. The CDR3 is made up of 12 amino acids. The CDR3 region is CASRSVVDEQYF. The CDR3 region has the DNA TGTGCCAGCAGAAGCGTCGTCGACGAGCAGTACTTC.

The chain links TRBV9 to TRBJ1-1; no clear D gene. V lost 7 bases and J lost 1, with 14 bases in between. The CDR3 contains 14 residues. From germline, CDR1 is SGDLS and CDR2 YYNGEE. The CDR3 DNA reads as TGTGCCAGCTCCACCCACTGGCAGAACACTGAAGCTTTCTTT. Protein: CASSTHWQNTEAFF.